The clone carrying this T cell receptor (beta chain) was seen only a few times. The target antigen is unknown. General study results and limits: Tumor memory CD4+ T cell TCR gene usage clustered with blood and lymph node memory CD4+ cells and lymph node naive CD4+ cells.

TCRdb re-derived calls from the 5' RACE reads in MiXCR, one entry per CDR3 protein. Of about 62,000 distinct CDR3 sequences listed, 25% to 30% are singletons. The receptor comes from a female donor with breast cancer. The specimen was tumor-infiltrating naive CD4+ T cells sorted from the breast tumor. Noted subset: naive CD4+ T cells, CD4+CD45RA+CD25-.

The CDR3 spells CASSAGTAKNIQYF. CDR3 nucleotide sequence: TGTGCCAGCAGTGCCGGCACAGCCAAAAACATTCAGTACTTC. The genes are TRBV28 and TRBJ2-4; D unresolved. The CDR3 runs 14 residues. The V gene's germline CDR1 is MDHEN and CDR2 SYDVKM. Between the trimmed V and J ends, which lost 5 bases and 0 bases, there was a span of 8 bases.